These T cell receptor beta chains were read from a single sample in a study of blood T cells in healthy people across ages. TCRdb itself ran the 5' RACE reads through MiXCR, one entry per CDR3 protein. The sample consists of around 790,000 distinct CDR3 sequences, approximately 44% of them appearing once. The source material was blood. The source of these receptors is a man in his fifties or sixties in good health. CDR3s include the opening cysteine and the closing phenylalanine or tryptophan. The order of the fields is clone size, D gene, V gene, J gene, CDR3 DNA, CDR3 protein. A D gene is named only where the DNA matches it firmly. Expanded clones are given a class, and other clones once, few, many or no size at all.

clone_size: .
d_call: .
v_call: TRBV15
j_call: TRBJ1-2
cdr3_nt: TGTGCCACCAGCAGCCTAAGCCCGGGAGCTAACTATGGCTACACCTTC
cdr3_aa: CATSSLSPGANYGYTF

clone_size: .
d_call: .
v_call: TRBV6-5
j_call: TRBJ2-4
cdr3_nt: TGTGCCAGCAGTTACTCGGGAAATTTGGGGGCCAAAAACATTCAGTACTTC
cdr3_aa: CASSYSGNLGAKNIQYF

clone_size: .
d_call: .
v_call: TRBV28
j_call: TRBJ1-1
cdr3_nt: TGTGCCAGCAGTTTAAAGGCGGTAGGACTCATGAACACTGAAGCTTTCTTT
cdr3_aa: CASSLKAVGLMNTEAFF

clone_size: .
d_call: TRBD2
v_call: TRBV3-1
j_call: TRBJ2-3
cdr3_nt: TGTGCCAGCAGCCAAGATTTGGGCGGGGGGGAGGCCATTGGGCAGTATTTT
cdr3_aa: CASSQDLGGGEAIGQYF

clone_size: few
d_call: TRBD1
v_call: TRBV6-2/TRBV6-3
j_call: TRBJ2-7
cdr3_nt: TGTGCCAGCCGACGACAGGGGAGCTCCTACGAGCAGTACTTC
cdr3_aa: CASRRQGSSYEQYF

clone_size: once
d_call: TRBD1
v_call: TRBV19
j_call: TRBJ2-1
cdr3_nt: TGTGCCAGTAGTATCTACAGGGGGCTCTACAATGAGCAGTTCTTC
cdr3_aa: CASSIYRGLYNEQFF

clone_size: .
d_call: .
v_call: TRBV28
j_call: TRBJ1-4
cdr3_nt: TGTGCTAGCGACGGGGGCGTAACTAATGAAAAACTGTTTTTT
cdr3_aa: CASDGGVTNEKLFF

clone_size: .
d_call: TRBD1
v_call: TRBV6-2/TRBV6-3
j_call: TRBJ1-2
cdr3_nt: TGTGCCAGCAGACCCAACCTAGGGACGGGACAGTCAGCTAACTATGGCTACACCTTC
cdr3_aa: CASRPNLGTGQSANYGYTF

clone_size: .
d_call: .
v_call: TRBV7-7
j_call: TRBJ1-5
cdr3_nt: TGTGCTAGCAGCTTAGTGGAGCCAACAGGGAGAGAGGTTGATCAGCCCCAGCATTTT
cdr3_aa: CASSLVEPTGREVDQPQHF

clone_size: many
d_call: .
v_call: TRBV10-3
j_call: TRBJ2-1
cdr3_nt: TGTGCCACCGCATTCCGGGACAGTCCGTCGGGACTAACCGACAATGAGCAGTTCTTC
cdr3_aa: CATAFRDSPSGLTDNEQFF

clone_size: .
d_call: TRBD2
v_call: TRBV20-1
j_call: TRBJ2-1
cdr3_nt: TGCAGTGCTAGCGGGAGGGCCGGCAATGAGCAGTTTTTC
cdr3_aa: CSASGRAGNEQFF

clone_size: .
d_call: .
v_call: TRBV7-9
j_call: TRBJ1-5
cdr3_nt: TGTGCCAGCAGCTTAGGCGGCGGATATAGCAATCAGCCCCAGCATTTT
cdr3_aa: CASSLGGGYSNQPQHF

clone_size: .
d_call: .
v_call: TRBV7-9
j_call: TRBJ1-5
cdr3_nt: TGTGCCAGCAGCTTATCGAGGGGCATGGTCAATCAGCCCCAGCATTTT
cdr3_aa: CASSLSRGMVNQPQHF

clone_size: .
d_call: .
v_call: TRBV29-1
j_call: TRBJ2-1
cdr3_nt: TGCAGCGTTGAGCGGAATGAGCAGTTCTTC
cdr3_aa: CSVERNEQFF

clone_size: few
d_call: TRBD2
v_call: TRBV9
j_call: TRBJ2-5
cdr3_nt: TGTGCCAGCAGCCTTCGACTAGCGGGGGAAGAGACCCAGTACTTC
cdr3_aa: CASSLRLAGEETQYF

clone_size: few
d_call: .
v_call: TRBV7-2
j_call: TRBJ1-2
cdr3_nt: TGTGCCAGCAGCGCCAGAGGGGCTGGGGGTGGCTACACCTTC
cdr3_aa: CASSARGAGGGYTF

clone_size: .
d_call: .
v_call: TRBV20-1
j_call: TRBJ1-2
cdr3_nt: TGCAGTGCTAGAGATCTCGGGGGCTGGGGTAACTATGGCTACACCTTC
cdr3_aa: CSARDLGGWGNYGYTF

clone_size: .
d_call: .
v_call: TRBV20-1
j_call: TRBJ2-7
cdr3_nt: TGCAGTGCTAGAGATCTGGGCCACGAGCAGTACTTC
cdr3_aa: CSARDLGHEQYF

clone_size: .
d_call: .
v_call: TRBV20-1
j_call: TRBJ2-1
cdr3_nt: TGCAGTGCTAGAGATGCTGGGCTAGGGTACAATGAGCAGTTCTTC
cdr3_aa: CSARDAGLGYNEQFF

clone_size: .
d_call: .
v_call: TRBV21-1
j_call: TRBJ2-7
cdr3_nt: TGTGCCAGCAGCGCTCGACGGGGGTCCTCGCCAAAAAGCTCCTACGAGCAGTACTTC
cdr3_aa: CASSARRGSSPKSSYEQYF

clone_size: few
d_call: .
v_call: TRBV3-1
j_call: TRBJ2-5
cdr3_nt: TGTGCCAGCAGTCCGACGCTGCGAGAGACCCAGTACTTC
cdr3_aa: CASSPTLRETQYF

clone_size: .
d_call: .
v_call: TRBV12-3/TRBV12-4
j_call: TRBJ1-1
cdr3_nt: TGTGCCAGCATCATGGGGGGGGCGAGCACTGAAGCTTTCTTT
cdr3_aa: CASIMGGASTEAFF

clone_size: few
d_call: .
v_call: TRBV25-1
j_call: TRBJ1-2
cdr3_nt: TGTGCCAGCAGTGAGGAGCCCCTCACCTATGGCTACACCTTC
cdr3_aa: CASSEEPLTYGYTF

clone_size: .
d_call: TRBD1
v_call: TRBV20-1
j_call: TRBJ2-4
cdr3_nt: TGCAGTGCTATCCCCGGACAGGAGGTTAGGCGGTACTTC
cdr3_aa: CSAIPGQEVRRYF

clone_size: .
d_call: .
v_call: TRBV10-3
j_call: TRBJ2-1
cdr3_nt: TGTGCCACCGTCCAGGGCCAAGTTTACAATGAGCAGTTCTTC
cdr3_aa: CATVQGQVYNEQFF

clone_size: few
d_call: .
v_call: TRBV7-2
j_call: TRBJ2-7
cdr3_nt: TGTGCCAGCAGCGAGGGACCTGGCGAGCAGTACTTC
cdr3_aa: CASSEGPGEQYF

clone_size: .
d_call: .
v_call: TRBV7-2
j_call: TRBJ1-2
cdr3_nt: TGTGCCAGCAGCTTACGGGCCCCGGGAAGGGCTAGCTATGGCTACACCTTC
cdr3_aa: CASSLRAPGRASYGYTF

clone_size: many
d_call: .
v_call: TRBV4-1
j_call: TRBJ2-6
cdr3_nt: TGCGCCAGCAGCCGACAGGGAGGGAACTCTGGGGCCAACGTCCTGACTTTC
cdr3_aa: CASSRQGGNSGANVLTF

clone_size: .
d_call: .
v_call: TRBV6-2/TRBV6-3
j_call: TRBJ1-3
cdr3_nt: TGTGCCAGCAGTTACGGACAGCTTGGAAACACCATATATTTT
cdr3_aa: CASSYGQLGNTIYF

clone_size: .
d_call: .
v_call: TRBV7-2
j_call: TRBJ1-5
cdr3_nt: TGTGCCAGCAGTTCCGGATGGGAGACCCAGCATTTT
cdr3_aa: CASSSGWETQHF

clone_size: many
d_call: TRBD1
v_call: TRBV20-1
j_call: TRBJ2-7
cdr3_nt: TGCAGTGCTGGACAGGACTCCTACGAGCAGTACTTC
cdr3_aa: CSAGQDSYEQYF

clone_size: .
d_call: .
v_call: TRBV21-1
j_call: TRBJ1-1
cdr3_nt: TGTGCCAGCAGCAAAGGCCCCAAACAGGGAGAAGCTTTCTTT
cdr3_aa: CASSKGPKQGEAFF

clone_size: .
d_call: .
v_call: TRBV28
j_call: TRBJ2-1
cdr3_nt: TGTGCCAGCGGGGTTGCTGGGAGAGGGGACGAGCAGTTCTTC
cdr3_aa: CASGVAGRGDEQFF

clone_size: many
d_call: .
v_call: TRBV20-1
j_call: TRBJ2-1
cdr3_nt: TGCAGTGCTAGAGATCTCACCCAGCGCCTACTTTACAATGAGCAGTTCTTC
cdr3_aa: CSARDLTQRLLYNEQFF

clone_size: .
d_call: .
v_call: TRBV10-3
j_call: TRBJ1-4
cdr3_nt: TGTGCCACCCAGTCTAAAACGACGGCAACTAATGAAAAACTGTTTTTT
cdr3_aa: CATQSKTTATNEKLFF

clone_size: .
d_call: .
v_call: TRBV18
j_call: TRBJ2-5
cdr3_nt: TGTGCCAGCTCACCACCGGGACTTCGACTACAAGAGACCCAGTACTTC
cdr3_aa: CASSPPGLRLQETQYF

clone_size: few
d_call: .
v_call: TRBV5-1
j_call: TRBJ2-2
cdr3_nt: TGCGCCAGCAGGTTGGTGGAGGGACAGAACCCGAACACCGGGGAGCTGTTTTTT
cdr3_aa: CASRLVEGQNPNTGELFF

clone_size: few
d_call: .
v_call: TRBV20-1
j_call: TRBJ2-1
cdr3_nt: TGCAGTGCTAGACCGGCTCGTCGCGGGGTCTCCCACAATGAGCAGTTCTTC
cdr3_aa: CSARPARRGVSHNEQFF

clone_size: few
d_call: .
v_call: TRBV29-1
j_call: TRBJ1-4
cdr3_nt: TGCAGCGTTGGCGGGTACAATGAAAAACTGTTTTTT
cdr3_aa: CSVGGYNEKLFF

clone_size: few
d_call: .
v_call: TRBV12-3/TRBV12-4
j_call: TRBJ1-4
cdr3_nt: TGTGCCAGCAGTTTATTCGGGGGAACTAATGAAAAACTGTTTTTT
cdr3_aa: CASSLFGGTNEKLFF

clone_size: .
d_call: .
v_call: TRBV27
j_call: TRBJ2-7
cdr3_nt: TGTGCCAGCATCCCCGTTGGAAGGGCCGCCTCGGAGCAGTACTTC
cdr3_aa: CASIPVGRAASEQYF

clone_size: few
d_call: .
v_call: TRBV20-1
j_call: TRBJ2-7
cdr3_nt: TGCAGTGCTAGACGACGCACAGGGCACGAGCAGTACTTC
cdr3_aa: CSARRRTGHEQYF

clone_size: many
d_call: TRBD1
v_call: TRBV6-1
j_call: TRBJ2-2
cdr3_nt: TGTGCCAGCAGTGGGGGACAGGGGGCGCGCACCGGGGAGCTGTTTTTT
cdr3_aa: CASSGGQGARTGELFF

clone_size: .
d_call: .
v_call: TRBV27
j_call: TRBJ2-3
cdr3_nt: TGTGCCAGCAGTCCCGGGACGCGATATACGCAGTATTTT
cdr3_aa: CASSPGTRYTQYF

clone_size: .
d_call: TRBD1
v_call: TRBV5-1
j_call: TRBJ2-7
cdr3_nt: TGCGCCAGCGGCTTGGTGGGGACAGGGAACTACGAGCAGTACTTC
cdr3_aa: CASGLVGTGNYEQYF

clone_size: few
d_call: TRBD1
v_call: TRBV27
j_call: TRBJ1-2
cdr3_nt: TGTGCCAGCAGTGACAGGGGGCTCTCAGCTAACTATGGCTACACCTTC
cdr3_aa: CASSDRGLSANYGYTF

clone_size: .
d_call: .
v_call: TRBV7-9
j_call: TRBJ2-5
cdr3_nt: TGTGCCAGCAGCTCCAGCCCGGGACTCCGCCAAGAGACCCAGTACTTC
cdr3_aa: CASSSSPGLRQETQYF

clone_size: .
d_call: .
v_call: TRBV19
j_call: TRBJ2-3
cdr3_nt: TGTGCCAGTAGTAGAACAGGGAACACAGATACGCAGTATTTT
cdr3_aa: CASSRTGNTDTQYF

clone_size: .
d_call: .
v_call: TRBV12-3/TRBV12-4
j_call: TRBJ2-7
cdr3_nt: TGTGCCAGCAGTTTAAGGTTGGGGCAGGAGCAGTACTTC
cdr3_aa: CASSLRLGQEQYF

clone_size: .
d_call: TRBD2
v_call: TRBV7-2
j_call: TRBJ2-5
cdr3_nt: TGTGCCGGCAGCTTAGATCGTGGCGGGGGGCAAGAGACCCAGTACTTC
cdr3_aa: CAGSLDRGGGQETQYF

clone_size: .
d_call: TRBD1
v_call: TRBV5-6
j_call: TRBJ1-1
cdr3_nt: TGTGCCAGCAGCACAATAGGGACAGGCGGTGGTGAAGCTTTCTTT
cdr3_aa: CASSTIGTGGGEAFF

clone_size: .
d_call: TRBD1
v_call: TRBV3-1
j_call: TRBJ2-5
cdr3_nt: TGTGCCAGCAGCCTCCGGGACAGCCTAGGGACCCAGTACTTT
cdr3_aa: CASSLRDSLGTQYF

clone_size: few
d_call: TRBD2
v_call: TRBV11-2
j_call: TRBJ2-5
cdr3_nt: TGTGCCAGCAGCTTAAGACTAGCGGGGGCCCAAGAGACCCAGTACTTC
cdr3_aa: CASSLRLAGAQETQYF

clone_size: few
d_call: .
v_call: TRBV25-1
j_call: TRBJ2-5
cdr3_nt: TGTGCCAGCAGTGAATTTAGGGCCTCGGAGACCCAGTACTTC
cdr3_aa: CASSEFRASETQYF